This entry concerns a single T cell receptor beta chain. Its antigen remains unidentified. No qualities accompany the bases; no much larger clone lies one base away. The cohort was made up of around 720 healthy bone marrow donors. All cohort members were sampled while nominally healthy, although unrecorded immune exposures were likely present. The donor was CMV seronegative and was included in the group of 352 seronegative cohort members. Each donor provided a peripheral blood sample, and peripheral blood mononuclear cells were used for TCR beta sequencing. Genomic DNA was extracted from the blood cell samples with the Qiagen DNeasy Blood Extraction Kit. The method behind the library was the immunoSEQ multiplex PCR assay. For the multiplex PCR, a mixture combining 60 forward primers for TCR Vbeta segments and 13 reverse primers for TCR Jbeta segments was used. The CDR3 region of rearranged TCR beta genes was amplified from genomic DNA with a multiplex PCR assay. Amplified TCR beta libraries were sequenced as 87-base-pair reads on the Illumina HiSeq System. The authors' pipeline ran thus. In a later analysis, tens of millions of unique TCR beta chains were counted across the 500 to 700 repertoires, and roughly 10 million of these chains were shared by at least two donors. Raw reads were error-corrected and collapsed into unique sequences with a nearest-neighbor algorithm that merged closely related sequences to remove PCR and sequencing errors. Alignment of CDR3 sequences to IMGT reference sequences was used to assign V, D and J gene segments. For a sequence to be retained, a match of at least six nucleotides was required to both a V gene segment and a J gene segment. A rearrangement was called productive if the CDR3 had no stop codons and remained in frame with V and J, and every other rearrangement was called non-productive. Following IMGT convention, CDR3 was defined as the stretch from the second conserved V-encoded cysteine to the conserved J-encoded phenylalanine. Sequences without an unambiguous match to a single V gene segment were excluded from the earlier analysis of 500 to 700 of the donors. An earlier analysis of 550 to 650 of the donors classified V segments as functional when productive rearrangements were above 56.7% and as segregating when the standard deviation between donors was above 5%. A statistical classification framework was developed to diagnose cytomegalovirus status using the catalog of TCR beta chain sequences. V and J gene assignment, in a later analysis, came from comparing TCR nucleotide sequences with IMGT/GENE-DB human TR gene sequences. Using the TCRdist pipeline, a later analysis assigned CDR3 sequences along with most-parsimonious VDJ recombination scenarios. A later analysis defined each TCR beta chain by its CDR3 amino acid sequence plus V-gene family, and excluded reads lacking a unique V-gene family. To address suspected cross-contamination and a sequencing artifact, a later analysis removed 592 highly shared, low-generation-probability nucleotide sequences. A later analysis calculated a clonal expansion index for each public chain from normalized within-repertoire ranks of inferred template counts. In a later analysis, generation probabilities were computed using a VDJ recombination model fitted to out-of-frame rearrangements, and the results were checked against IGoR. A later analysis scored TCR-TCR, TCR-HLA and TCR-CMV co-occurrence with hypergeometric tests, applying a repertoire-size bias correction to TCR pairs. False discovery rates were estimated in a later analysis by permuting HLA or CMV assignments 20 times. In a later analysis, co-occurring TCRs were grouped using DBSCAN, with TCRdist sequence similarity added in when clustering inside HLA-allele-positive subsets. Co-occurrence clustering excluded repertoires with fewer than 30,000 or more than 120,000 public chains, plus five with anomalous nucleotide sharing. Not all clones reach the TCRdb copy of this immuneACCESS table, which keeps in-frame sequences only. Checked studies attribute under half of the gap to unresolved V genes and leave the rest unexplained. The D gene and trimming were derived from the DNA, and the V and J assignments and clone size from that table. This sample gives around 98,000 clones in total; about 81% of them show up just once. The ten largest clones add up to 1.4% of the sample.

These data come from a study of cytomegalovirus exposure and HLA in healthy donors (dated by TCRdb to about 2017). Context from the whole study: An earlier analysis of approximately 640 of the donors reported 250 to 300 Gb of sequence data and about 100 million unique TCR beta sequences from around 200 million T cells. Approximately 300 gigabases of sequencing data and around 80 million unique TCR sequences made up an early release that covered 640 HLA-typed donors. Of the roughly 400 genotyped donors, approximately 82% fell in the genetic ancestry cluster associated with self-reported Caucasian donors. The study was designed to test whether signatures of past pathogen exposure could be identified by cataloging public T cell receptors. The study used immunosequencing to profile the T cell repertoires of approximately 630 subjects and linked those repertoires to cytomegalovirus serostatus. A separate validation cohort of 100 to 150 different subjects was used in addition to the roughly 670-subject first cohort. High-throughput TCR immunosequencing, statistical association of individual TCRs with disease status, and machine learning were combined to predict cytomegalovirus infection status. A later analysis re-analyzed previously published TCR beta repertoires from 550 to 700 donors and added high-resolution HLA genotyping to study TCR occurrence patterns. Rather than drawing on any new phenotypic data, the later analysis identified candidate immune exposures from TCR beta sequences and the way those sequences occurred across donors. To decide whether each TCR beta V gene segment behaved as functional or pseudogenic, an earlier analysis of some 540 of the donors relied on high-throughput TCR beta sequencing. Donor age, sex, ethnicity and CMV serostatus were collected together with the repertoire data. A later genetic analysis used genome-wide SNP genotypes for about 55% of the 666 donors, treating that subset as a discovery cohort. Every repertoire in the discovery cohort had been generated on one and the same sequencing platform. HLA typing covered class I and class II loci at four-digit resolution. Typing coverage differed by locus: A, B, C, DRB1 and DQB1 were typed in about 629-630 donors, DQA1 in 522, DPA1 in 600 to 610, and DPB1 in roughly 450. Several DR-DQ haplotypes were treated as single units for association and clustering because of strong linkage in the cohort. On average, 235,054 unique TCR beta nucleotide sequences were sequenced per donor among about 400 genotyped donors of the cohort, with roughly a sixth of those sequences being non-productive. The study at large found these results: According to a later analysis, TCR association rates differed among HLA loci, with DRB1 alleles showing the most associated TCRs and HLA-C alleles showing the fewest. The sequencing pipeline was judged likely to have produced a cluster of highly shared sequence variants as a technical artifact. A further reported finding was that TCR beta sequences accurately predicted the HLA-A and HLA-B alleles for most subjects in the first cohort. In an earlier analysis of 587 of the donors, most TCR beta V segments were observed in productive rearrangements about 87% or about 30% of the time, broadly matching IMGT annotations. Most TCR sequences were observed very rarely across donors, whereas some public TCRs were present in many individuals. Compared with the approximately 710-donor mean, donors in an Asian-associated ancestry cluster had fewer N-insertions in productive TCRs, according to a later genetic analysis. For the cohort, immune exposure information was limited to CMV serostatus. In a later genetic analysis, a missense DCLRE1C variant was associated with V-gene and J-gene trimming of TCR beta chains, and the association was replicated in an independent cohort. Approximately 18 rarely observed V segments, including chromosome 9 orphons, were excluded from the earlier analysis of approximately 500 of the donors because counts were too low. In a later analysis, most CMV-associated TCR beta chains were found to appear HLA-restricted, with HLA associations seemingly driven largely by CMV exposure. Only TCR beta chains were sequenced in this cohort, and the absence of alpha or paired-chain data limited detectable features. Strong co-occurrence of HLA alleles, especially DR and DQ, made assigning TCR associations to individual alleles difficult. Specific HLA alleles were associated with 15,000 to 20,000 TCR beta sequences at a false discovery rate of 0.05 in a later analysis. The presence/absence analyses assumed that sequencing depth was roughly uniform across donors, and that assumption may not be true. In a later analysis, HLA-associated TCR beta chains showed more clonal expansion and lower generation probabilities than non-associated chains that were equally common. Because HLA typing was unavailable for some donors at each locus, only the typed subset was used in association tests. The classifier was reported to diagnose cytomegalovirus status with high specificity and sensitivity in both the original and validation cohorts. In a later analysis, several top co-occurrence clusters were reported to appear linked to parvovirus B19, influenza, CMV and Epstein-Barr virus. Linkage disequilibrium might explain the correlated functional status among segregating V segments, but an unknown experimental factor could not be ruled out. According to the authors, the approach could potentially be generalized to other disease states and immunological phenotypes. A total of around 150 TCR beta chains were listed by the study as associated with cytomegalovirus. A few of the identified cytomegalovirus-associated TCR beta chains were confirmed in vitro to be specific for cytomegalovirus antigens.

The sequenced sample consisted of PBMCs. This receptor was identified in a man aged 35-49 years in good health and CMV-seronegative.

The nucleotide sequence reads as follows: TGCGCCAGCAGCTCGGCGGCGGGAGGGGGCGCCTATGGCTACACCTTC. This is translated as CASSSAAGGGAYGYTF. This chain joins TRBV5-1 to TRBJ1-2, and 7 junction bases match TRBD1. From the cysteine through the phenylalanine, the CDR3 covers 16 amino acids. Left in the record is the CDR3 DNA by itself, 48 bases read in frame from the first base. The germline V end is reduced by 3 bases and the J end by 4 bases; junction bases left unmatched: 12. From the germline V gene, CDR1 is SGHRS and CDR2 is YFSETQ.